The next 28 T cell receptor beta chains were all read from a single sample in a study of OX40 agonist ivuxolimab in advanced cancers. Libraries were prepared by immunoSEQ multiplex PCR; TCRdb keeps only in-frame clonotypes and omits some of them. The sample holds about 66,000 clones, about four fifths seen once. The sample in question was CD4+ or CD8+ T cells sorted from blood, obtained in a trial of the OX40 agonist ivuxolimab. These receptors were collected from an adult with an advanced solid tumor such as melanoma, head and neck, liver or kidney cancer.

This chain joins TRBV6-6 and TRBJ2-7; 8 bases are shared with TRBD2. Losses at the gene ends were 5 bases for V and 3 bases for J; bases not matched to a gene: 6. The CDR3 sequence is 14 residues long. The germline V gene encodes CDR1 MNHNY and CDR2 SVGAGI (reference sequence). The DNA of the CDR3 is TGTGCCAGCAGTACCCGGACTAGCCTCTACGAGCAGTACTTC. It specifies CASSTRTSLYEQYF.

The V call is TRBV27, the J call TRBJ1-5; D not resolved. V lost 5 bases and J lost 5, with 10 bases in between. The germline V gene encodes CDR1 MNHEY and CDR2 SMNVEV (reference sequence). This CDR3 is built from 13 residues. Written as DNA, the CDR3 is TGTGCCAGCAGTATCACCGTGGATCAGCCCCAGCATTTT. Protein sequence: CASSITVDQPQHF.

This clone was seen once. V is TRBV6-5 and J is TRBJ1-1; TRBD1 is a possible D gene (6 bases). Germline CDR1 reads MNHEY; CDR2 reads SVGAGI. Trimming took 2 bases from V and 7 from J, leaving 14 bases between them. This CDR3 has 14 amino acids. CDR3 coding DNA: TGTGCCAGCAGTTACCGGGGGGCGCAGGATGAAGCTTTCTTT. This gives the protein CASSYRGAQDEAFF.

This clone occurred once. The V call is TRBV7-8, the J call TRBJ2-7; D remains unclear. This CDR3 is 14 amino acids long. Trimming removed 1 base at V and 3 bases at J, with 10 bases between. Germline values: CDR1 SGHVS, CDR2 FQNEAQ. For the CDR3, the DNA is TGTGCCAGCAGCTTAGAGTCGGGTATCTACGAGCAGTACTTC. Amino acids: CASSLESGIYEQYF.

The chain uses TRBV7-9 and TRBJ1-5, with TRBD1 matching 7 bases. CDR1 is SEHNR, CDR2 FQNEAQ, per germline (reference sequence). The CDR3 covers 19 residues. V lost 0 bases, J lost 5 bases, and 16 bases stayed unmatched. The CDR3 coding sequence is TGTGCCAGCAGCTTAGCCCGGGACAGCGGATATAGCATGGATCAGCCCCAGCATTTT. It encodes CASSLARDSGYSMDQPQHF.

The chain uses TRBV5-1 and TRBJ1-1; D remains ambiguous. Germline V CDR1 and CDR2: SGHRS, YFSETQ. This CDR3 is 14 amino acids long. V shed 3 bases and J shed 0 bases, with 9 bases lying between them. This CDR3 reads CASSSEPMNTEAFF. CDR3 coding DNA: TGCGCCAGCAGCTCAGAGCCGATGAACACTGAAGCTTTCTTT.

V and J are TRBV27 and TRBJ1-2; D is uncertain. Trimming cost V 3 bases and J 2 bases, with 10 bases left between them. The germline V gene has CDR1 MNHEY and CDR2 SMNVEV (reference sequence). This CDR3 contains 14 residues. CDR3 sequence: CASSLWGGNYGYTF. The CDR3 coding sequence is TGTGCCAGCAGTTTGTGGGGAGGAAACTATGGCTACACCTTC.

The chain joins TRBV14 to TRBJ1-4; D is possibly TRBD1 (5 bases). Trimming cost V 0 bases and J 4 bases, with 12 bases left between them. The CDR3 has 16 residues. Per germline, CDR1 SGHDN and CDR2 FVKESK. CDR3 sequence (DNA): TGTGCCAGCAGCCAAGATCTGACAGTGCATAATGAAAAACTGTTTTTT. Amino acids: CASSQDLTVHNEKLFF.

This chain joins TRBV6-1 and TRBJ1-3; TRBD1 might be the D (5 bases). Germline CDR1 reads MNHNS; CDR2 reads SASEGT. The ends were cut back, 6 bases at V and 0 bases at J, with 12 bases in the middle. CDR3 length: 15 residues. In nucleotides, the CDR3 is TGTGCCAGCAGAGATACAGGCTCCTCTGGAAACACCATATATTTT. Translation: CASRDTGSSGNTIYF.

The rearrangement links TRBV18 to TRBJ2-1; TRBD2 agrees at 8 bases. The CDR3 contains 14 residues. Looked up from germline, CDR1 is KGHSH and CDR2 is LQKENI. Trimming cost V 4 bases and J 3 bases; bases outside gene matches: 2. CDR3 nucleotide sequence: TGTGCCAGCTCACGGAGCGGGAGCTACAATGAGCAGTTCTTC. Protein product: CASSRSGSYNEQFF. Looking up the rest from reference TRBV18 and TRBJ2-1 gives the full variable domain: NAGVMQNPRHLVRRRGQEARLRCSPMKGHSHVYWYRQLPEEGLKFMVYLQKENIIDESGMPKERFSAEFPKEGPSILRIQQVVRGDSAAYFCASSRSGSYNEQFFGPGTRLTVL.

A single count supports this clone. The chain is built from TRBV6-1 and TRBJ2-7; 11 nucleotides line up with TRBD1. V shed 8 bases, J shed 2 bases, and the junction held 5 bases outside the gene matches. Germline loops: CDR1 MNHNS, CDR2 SASEGT. The CDR3 extends over 14 amino acids. The CDR3 protein is CASLWDRGTYEQYF. CDR3 nucleotides: TGTGCCAGCCTATGGGACAGGGGGACCTACGAGCAGTACTTC.

The chain combines TRBV7-2 with TRBJ2-2, with unresolved D. The V gene's germline CDR1 is SGHTA and CDR2 FQGNSA. V lost 0 bases, J lost 2 bases, and 4 bases lay in between. This CDR3 region has 14 residues. CDR3 nucleotide sequence: TGTGCCAGCAGCTTAGCCCTAAACACCGGGGAGCTGTTTTTT. This gives the protein CASSLALNTGELFF. The complete variable domain, with remaining parts taken from reference TRBV7-2 and TRBJ2-2, reads GAGVSQSPSNKVTEKGKDVELRCDPISGHTALYWYRQSLGQGLEFLIYFQGNSAPDKSGLPSDRFSAERTGGSVSTLTIQRTQQEDSAVYLCASSLALNTGELFFGEGSRLTVL.

The chain has TRBV6-1 and TRBJ2-3, with 8 bases matching TRBD2. The ends lost 2 bases at V and 0 bases at J; junction bases unmatched: 10. Germline loops: CDR1 MNHNS, CDR2 SASEGT. The CDR3 loop spans 18 amino acids. The CDR3 is CASSENIGGGGSTDTQYF. The CDR3 DNA is TGTGCCAGCAGTGAAAATATCGGAGGCGGGGGGAGCACAGATACGCAGTATTTT.

The V call is TRBV7-2, the J call TRBJ2-7; TRBD2 agrees at 7 bases. Germline V CDR1 and CDR2: SGHTA, FQGNSA. The CDR3 spans 17 residues. The ends lost 2 bases at V and 7 bases at J; junction bases unmatched: 17. The CDR3 loop reads CASSLSRRLAEMGEQYF. DNA of the CDR3: TGTGCCAGCAGCTTATCCCGTCGGCTAGCGGAGATGGGGGAGCAGTACTTC.

The chain employs TRBV7-2 and TRBJ2-7; D is uncertain. The V gene's germline CDR1 is SGHTA and CDR2 FQGNSA. V was pared by 3 bases and J by 1 base, with 10 bases between. The CDR3 length is 14 residues. In nucleotides, the CDR3 is TGTGCCAGCAGCTTTGGAGTTCGGTCCTACGAGCAGTACTTC. Translated, it gives CASSFGVRSYEQYF.

The chain carries TRBV5-1 and TRBJ1-1, with 9 bases lining up with TRBD1. With 0 bases clipped from V and 1 base from J, the junction kept 4 bases outside the gene matches. This CDR3 has 16 residues. Germline assignment: CDR1 SGHRS and CDR2 YFSETQ. CDR3 protein: CASSLAGTGTNTEAFF. Written as DNA, the CDR3 is TGCGCCAGCAGCTTGGCCGGGACAGGGACGAACACTGAAGCTTTCTTT.

This clone occurred a few times. The chain joins TRBV27 to TRBJ2-5; either TRBD1 or TRBD2 may fit D (5 bases each). This CDR3 is 14 amino acids long. Germline CDR1 reads MNHEY; CDR2 reads SMNVEV (reference sequence). V gave up 3 bases and J gave up 5 bases, with 13 bases separating them. DNA for the CDR3: TGTGCCAGCAGTTTTAATGGGGGTCGGGAGACCCAGTACTTC. Its protein product is CASSFNGGRETQYF.

The chain carries TRBV9 and TRBJ2-5, with D unclear. CDR3 length equals 14 residues. V was trimmed by 7 bases and J by 4 bases, leaving 17 bases between them. In germline, CDR1 is SGDLS, CDR2 YYNGEE. The CDR3 DNA reads as TGTGCCAGCTCCGTGGGAACGTCAGGAGAGACCCAGTACTTC. The encoded protein is CASSVGTSGETQYF.

The chain recombines TRBV7-2 with TRBJ2-7; D unresolved. The length of the CDR3 is 12 residues. Trimming stripped 0 bases from V and 9 bases from J, with 9 bases between. Germline values: CDR1 SGHTA, CDR2 FQGNSA. The CDR3 is CASSLAQIGQYF. The CDR3 nucleotides are TGTGCCAGCAGCTTAGCCCAGATAGGGCAGTACTTC.

This chain joins TRBV11-3 and TRBJ2-3; tentative D call: TRBD2 (6 bases). V was pared by 5 bases and J by 2 bases, with 17 bases between. The CDR3 extends over 16 amino acids. Germline CDR1 SGHNT, CDR2 YENEEA. The CDR3 sequence is CASSLIGGVFTDTQYF. CDR3 DNA sequence: TGTGCCAGCAGCCTCATCGGGGGAGTCTTCACAGATACGCAGTATTTT. Complete variable domain (other parts from reference TRBV11-3 and TRBJ2-3): EAGVVQSPRYKIIEKKQPVAFWCNPISGHNTLYWYLQNLGQGPELLIRYENEEAVDDSQLPKDRFSAERLKGVDSTLKIQPAELGDSAVYLCASSLIGGVFTDTQYFGPGTRLTVL.

The rearrangement links TRBV7-2 to TRBJ2-7; tentative D call: TRBD2 (6 bases). Trimming took 1 base from V and 5 from J, leaving 15 bases between them. Germline-derived CDR1 and CDR2 are SGHTA and FQGNSA. The CDR3 is 15 amino acids. CDR3 bases: TGTGCCAGCAGCTTAGTCACGGGAGCCAGGGACGAGCAGTACTTC. Its translation is CASSLVTGARDEQYF. The full variable domain, in which reference TRBV7-2 and TRBJ2-7 provide the parts outside the CDR3, is GAGVSQSPSNKVTEKGKDVELRCDPISGHTALYWYRQSLGQGLEFLIYFQGNSAPDKSGLPSDRFSAERTGGSVSTLTIQRTQQEDSAVYLCASSLVTGARDEQYFGPGTRLTVT.

This clone was detected once. V usage is TRBV7-7 and J usage is TRBJ2-1, with D possibly matching TRBD1 (6 bases). The CDR3 consists of 13 residues. The V and J ends lost 4 bases and 5 bases respectively, with 9 bases between them. Germline CDR1 is SSHAT and CDR2 is FNYEAQ (reference sequence). CDR3 sequence (DNA): TGTGCCAGCAGCTCTTACAGGGACAATGAGCAGTTCTTC. Encoded protein: CASSSYRDNEQFF.

This chain links TRBV27 with TRBJ2-1; 8 bases map to TRBD2. The CDR3 contains 17 residues. Germline V gives CDR1 MNHEY, CDR2 SMNVEV (reference sequence). V was pared by 5 bases and J by 4 bases, with 13 bases of the junction left unmatched. In nucleotides, the CDR3 is TGTGCCAGCAGTCAATTACTAGCGGCAGGGCTTTACAATGAGCAGTTCTTC. Amino acids: CASSQLLAAGLYNEQFF.

V and J are TRBV7-3 and TRBJ2-6; D is unresolved. This CDR3 is 17 amino acids long. The V gene lost 2 bases and the J gene lost 1 base, with 12 bases spanning the gap. The germline CDR1 and CDR2 sequences are SGHTA and FQGTGA. Here the CDR3 reads CASSLGPAESGANVLTF. Here the CDR3 DNA reads TGTGCCAGCAGCTTAGGGCCAGCTGAATCTGGGGCCAACGTCCTGACTTTC.

The chain uses TRBV27 and TRBJ2-7, with 8 bases fitting TRBD1. In germline, CDR1 is MNHEY, CDR2 SMNVEV (reference sequence). This CDR3 contains 12 residues. Trimming took 8 bases from V and 7 from J; bases not matched to a gene: 7. CDR3 amino acids: CASWTGPSEQYF. The CDR3 coding sequence is TGTGCCAGCTGGACAGGGCCTAGTGAGCAGTACTTC.

V and J are TRBV15 and TRBJ2-7; TRBD2 aligns across 10 bases. The CDR3 consists of 16 residues. Germline loops: CDR1 LNHNV, CDR2 YYDKDF (reference sequence). Unmatched junction bases numbered 7, after V lost 3 bases and J lost 2 bases. CDR3: CATSRGGTSAAYEQYF. CDR3 bases: TGTGCCACCAGCAGGGGAGGGACTAGCGCCGCCTACGAGCAGTACTTC.

This rearrangement joins TRBV4-2 to TRBJ2-4; 10 bases line up with TRBD2. The CDR3 is 20 residues long. V trimming: 1 base; J trimming: 4 bases; junction bases outside the gene matches: 16. Germline V gene sequence: CDR1 LGHNA, CDR2 YNFKEQ. CDR3 in amino acids: CASSQVGAGGSGRAKNIQYF. The CDR3 DNA sequence: TGTGCCAGCAGCCAAGTTGGGGCCGGGGGAAGCGGGAGGGCGAAAAACATTCAGTACTTC.

The chain recombines TRBV9 with TRBJ2-5; tentatively, D is TRBD1 or TRBD2 (5 bases each). From germline, CDR1 is SGDLS and CDR2 YYNGEE. This CDR3 spans 14 amino acids. V lost 4 bases and J lost 6, with 16 bases in between. The CDR3 sequence is CASSPEWGLQTQYF. CDR3 DNA: TGTGCCAGCAGCCCCGAGTGGGGGTTACAGACCCAGTACTTC.